This TCR beta chain originates from a study of vaccination and CD4 T cells after COVID-19. Notes on the study in general: The median proportion of reactive clones detected only post-vaccination in convalescent patients was about 87%.

Note on this clonotype: Its target is unknown.

Treatment given: approximately 9-day PBMC culture with coronavirus spike peptide pools or control peptides (ViraFEST assay). Every positive PCR date fell between March and December 2020, earlier than the US Alpha, Beta and Delta variants. Germline trimming cut 5 bases from V and 3 bases from J; bases unmatched to any gene: 10. This CDR3 contains 15 residues. Germline CDR1 reads DFQATT; CDR2 reads SNEGSKA (reference sequence). Cultured CD4+ T cells had their DNA profiled by the Oncomine TCR Beta short-read assay. Once CD4+ T cells had been cultured, genomic DNA was extracted from them. From the PCR reads, TCRdb called clonotypes with MiXCR, one entry per CDR3 protein. Among about 13,000 distinct CDR3 sequences listed, about 50% were seen once.

This TCR was sampled from a human donor who had recovered from COVID-19. The chain carries TRBV20-1 and TRBJ1-1; 9 bases are shared with TRBD1. What was sequenced was CD4+ T cells from blood, cultured in vitro. CDR3 loop: CSAPGQGRWDTEAFF. CDR3 bases: TGCAGTGCTCCCGGACAGGGGAGGTGGGACACTGAAGCTTTCTTT.